This T cell receptor (beta chain) was documented in a study of blood T cell repertoires in COVID-19. In the study overall: Sources were T cells, B-cell-depleted T cells, or PBMCs; the material itself was cDNA or gDNA.

Per the authors' pipeline: Nucleated cell counts were estimated from reference gene primer amplification. Repertoires were generated with immunoSEQ multiplex PCR, while TCRdb's copy carries only in-frame clones and drops some. The V and J calls and clone size come from that table; D and trimming were worked out from the DNA. Among approximately 490,000 clones listed, about nine tenths were seen once. Among Cohort 3 donors, those recovered had two negative PCRs, clearance, or symptom resolution. Trimming removed 2 bases from V and 8 bases from J, with 22 bases in between. CDR1 and CDR2 (germline): SGHDT, YYEEEE. The CDR3 runs 16 residues.

V gene TRBV5-6 combines with J gene TRBJ1-1; tentative D call: TRBD1 (5 bases). The TCR originated in a woman aged 18-29 years who had recovered from COVID-19. Sequences were obtained from PBMCs or T cells enriched from blood (not recorded which). The CDR3 DNA reads TGTGCCAGCAGCTTAATCCGTGTCCAGGGCCAAAGAGAAGCTTTCTTT. It translates to CASSLIRVQGQREAFF.